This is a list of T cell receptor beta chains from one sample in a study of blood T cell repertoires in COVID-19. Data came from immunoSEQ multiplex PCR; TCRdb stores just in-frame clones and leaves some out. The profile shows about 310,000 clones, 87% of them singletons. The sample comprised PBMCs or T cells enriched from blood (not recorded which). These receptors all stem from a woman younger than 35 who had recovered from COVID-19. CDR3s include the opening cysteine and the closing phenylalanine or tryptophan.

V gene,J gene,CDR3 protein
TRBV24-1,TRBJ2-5,CATSDEVEETQYF
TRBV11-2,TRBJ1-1,CASSQGQETEAFF
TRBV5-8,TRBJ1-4,CASSLAGTGAGEKLFF
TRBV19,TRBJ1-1,CASSLQGGNTEAFF
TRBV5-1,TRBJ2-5,CASSYVVEQETQYF
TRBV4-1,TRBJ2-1,CASSQAARGYNEQFF
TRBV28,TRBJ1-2,CASNLSDRVHGYTF
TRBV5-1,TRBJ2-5,CASNRGQPQETQYF
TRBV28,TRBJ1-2,CASNARGQGAQGYTF
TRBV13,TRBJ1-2,CASSLAYRAGYGYTF
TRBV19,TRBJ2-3,CARNGTHTDTQYF
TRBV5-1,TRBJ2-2,CASSATNTGELFF
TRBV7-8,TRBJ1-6,CASSRTGGPDSPLHF
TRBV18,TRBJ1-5,CASSPGTGLNQPQHF
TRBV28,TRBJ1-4,CATVGAGRGNEKLFF
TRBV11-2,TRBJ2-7,CATYPGVGGYEQYF
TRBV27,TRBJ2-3,CASSLSAGEYTDTQYF
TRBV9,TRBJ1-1,CASRPSVRGITEAFF
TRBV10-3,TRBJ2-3,CAISLVTGVTSTDTQYF
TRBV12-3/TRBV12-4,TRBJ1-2,CASSLSSGVGYTF
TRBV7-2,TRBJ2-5,CASSRHRQETQYF
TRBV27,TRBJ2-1,CASSPHGTSGNNEQFF
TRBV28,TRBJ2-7,CASRGQFNTYEQYF
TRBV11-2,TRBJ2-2,CASTLPVAATGELFF
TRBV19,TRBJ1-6,CASSLQGTGGWTSPLHF
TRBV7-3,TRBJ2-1,CASSPGGDRQFF
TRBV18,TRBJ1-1,CASSSRQMNTEAFF
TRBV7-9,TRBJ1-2,CASSLADGTGRGYTF
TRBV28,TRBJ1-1,CASSLQETSAFF
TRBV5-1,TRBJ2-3,CASRPPGTARDTQYF
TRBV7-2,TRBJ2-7,CASSLDRGRDEQYF
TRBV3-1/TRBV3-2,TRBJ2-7,CASSEGGARIYYEQYF
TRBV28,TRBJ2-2,CASSRLAGVLTGELFF
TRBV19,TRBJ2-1,CASSSVFTSGSYEQFF
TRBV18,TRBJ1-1,CASSPAGGARDTEAFF
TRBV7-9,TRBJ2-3,CASSFPGLAGPESTQYF
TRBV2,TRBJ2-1,CASLAVLYNEQFF
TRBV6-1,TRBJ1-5,CASSEASGLDQPQHF
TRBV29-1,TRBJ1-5,CSVGGVVGQPQHF
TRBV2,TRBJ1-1,CASRESGTEAFF
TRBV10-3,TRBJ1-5,CAISERQGGQPQHF
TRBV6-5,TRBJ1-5,CASAHTQAQPQHF
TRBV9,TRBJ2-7,CASSVGTGSAYEQYF
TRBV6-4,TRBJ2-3,CASSEGTSATDTQYF
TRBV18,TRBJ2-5,CASSPQWRGGPKTQYF
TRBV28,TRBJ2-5,CASSFLRDRRNQETQYF